The clone carrying this T cell receptor (beta chain) has a handful of counts. The V and J ends lost 10 bases and 6 bases, in that order; junction bases with no gene match: 13. Germline V gives CDR1 MDHEN, CDR2 SYDVKM. This CDR3 region has 14 residues. It was with a sample-barcoded 5' primer and a J-beta primer mix that a second PCR of roughly 7 to 12 cycles was run. TCRdb re-called the 5' RACE reads through MiXCR, storing one row per CDR3 protein. The sample holds roughly 2 million distinct CDR3 sequences, 49% seen once. This sample was taken from a study of blood T cells in healthy people across ages.

The chain is built from TRBV28 and TRBJ2-7, with 9 bases that match TRBD2. Sequences were obtained from blood. This clonotype was obtained from a woman aged 40 to 50 in good health. DNA for the CDR3: TGTGCCACCGGTGCGCGGGGGGGCATAGGCGAGCAGTACTTC. Translation gives CATGARGGIGEQYF.